The 8 T cell receptor beta chains presented below share a single source sample, sequenced in a study of radiotherapy plus CTLA-4 blockade in lung cancer. Data came from immunoSEQ multiplex PCR; TCRdb stores just in-frame clones and leaves some out. The table lists tens of thousands of clones, roughly 63% of them singletons. The sequencing here drew on peripheral blood, taken from a patient treated with radiotherapy plus ipilimumab. These receptor sequences come from a human donor with non-small cell lung cancer who had a partial response to radiotherapy plus ipilimumab.

A single count supports this clone. The genes are TRBV19 and TRBJ1-1; possibly TRBD1 for D (5 bases). In germline, CDR1 is LNHDA, CDR2 SQIVND (reference sequence). The V end was cut by 1 base, the J end by 6 bases, with 18 bases between. The CDR3 is 16 amino acids. CDR3 DNA sequence: TGTGCCAGTAGTATAGGCGGCTCCCTGGGGGGAGCTGAAGCTTTCTTT. Amino acid sequence: CASSIGGSLGGAEAFF.

This rearrangement joins TRBV11-2 to TRBJ2-1; TRBD2 matches 11 bases. After removal of 5 bases from V and 9 bases from J, the junction contained 6 bases not matched to a gene. CDR1 is SGHAT and CDR2 is FQNNGV in the germline V gene. This CDR3 is 14 amino acids long. The CDR3 protein is CASSLSGRAVEQFF. CDR3 DNA sequence: TGTGCCAGCAGCCTTAGCGGGAGGGCCGTTGAGCAGTTCTTC.

V is TRBV9 and J is TRBJ2-2, with TRBD2 identical over 7 bases. The CDR3 loop spans 15 amino acids. V shed 0 bases, J shed 4 bases, and the junction held 3 bases outside the gene matches. Per germline, CDR1 SGDLS and CDR2 YYNGEE. The CDR3 protein is CASSVGGGITGELFF. The CDR3 region has the DNA TGTGCCAGCAGCGTAGGGGGGGGAATCACCGGGGAGCTGTTTTTT.

This clone showed up just a few times. This rearrangement joins TRBV29-1 to TRBJ2-7; D unclear. This CDR3 has 14 amino acids. V was clipped by 7 bases and J by 1 base, with 17 bases between them. The germline V gene has CDR1 SQVTM and CDR2 ANQGSEA. This CDR3 reads CSAALTSRSYEQYF. The CDR3, as DNA: TGCAGCGCGGCTCTCACCTCCAGGTCCTACGAGCAGTACTTC.

This chain links TRBV7-9 with TRBJ1-2; 9 bases match TRBD1. From germline, CDR1 is SEHNR and CDR2 FQNEAQ (reference sequence). The V segment lost 5 bases and the J segment 5 bases; nucleotides outside the gene matches: 9. The CDR3 totals 15 residues. CDR3 coding DNA: TGTGCCAGCAGCCCGCTTACAGGGGGCGTTTATGGCTACACCTTC. Residues: CASSPLTGGVYGYTF.

The V call is TRBV19, the J call TRBJ2-1; 8 bases are a match to TRBD2. Germline trimming cut 3 bases from V and 6 bases from J; bases unmatched to any gene: 4. The CDR3 covers 14 residues. Germline V lookup: CDR1 LNHDA, CDR2 SQIVND (reference sequence). The DNA of the CDR3 is TGTGCCAGTAGTATTTCTAGCGGGTCCAATGAGCAGTTCTTC. Translating it yields CASSISSGSNEQFF.

This sequence joins TRBV5-6 and TRBJ1-3; 11 bases map to TRBD1. CDR1 is SGHDT, CDR2 YYEEEE, per germline. CDR3 length equals 15 residues. Trimming at V came to 4 bases and at J to 4 bases, leaving 4 bases not matched to a gene. The CDR3 loop is CASSIGQGAGNTIYF. The CDR3 region has the DNA TGTGCCAGCAGCATAGGACAGGGGGCAGGAAACACCATATATTTT.

This clone turned up a few times. The chain joins TRBV5-4 to TRBJ2-1; D uncertain. Germline V CDR1 and CDR2: SGHNT, YYREEE (reference sequence). V lost 2 bases, J lost 5 bases, and 11 bases lay in between. The CDR3 sequence is 14 residues long. The CDR3 loop reads CASSLRTADNEQFF. In DNA form, the CDR3 reads TGTGCCAGCAGCTTACGAACAGCCGACAATGAGCAGTTCTTC. Full variable domain (remainder filled in from reference TRBV5-4 and TRBJ2-1): ETGVTQSPTHLIKTRGQQVTLRCSSQSGHNTVSWYQQALGQGPQFIFQYYREEENGRGNFPPRFSGLQFPNYSSELNVNALELDDSALYLCASSLRTADNEQFFGPGTRLTVL.